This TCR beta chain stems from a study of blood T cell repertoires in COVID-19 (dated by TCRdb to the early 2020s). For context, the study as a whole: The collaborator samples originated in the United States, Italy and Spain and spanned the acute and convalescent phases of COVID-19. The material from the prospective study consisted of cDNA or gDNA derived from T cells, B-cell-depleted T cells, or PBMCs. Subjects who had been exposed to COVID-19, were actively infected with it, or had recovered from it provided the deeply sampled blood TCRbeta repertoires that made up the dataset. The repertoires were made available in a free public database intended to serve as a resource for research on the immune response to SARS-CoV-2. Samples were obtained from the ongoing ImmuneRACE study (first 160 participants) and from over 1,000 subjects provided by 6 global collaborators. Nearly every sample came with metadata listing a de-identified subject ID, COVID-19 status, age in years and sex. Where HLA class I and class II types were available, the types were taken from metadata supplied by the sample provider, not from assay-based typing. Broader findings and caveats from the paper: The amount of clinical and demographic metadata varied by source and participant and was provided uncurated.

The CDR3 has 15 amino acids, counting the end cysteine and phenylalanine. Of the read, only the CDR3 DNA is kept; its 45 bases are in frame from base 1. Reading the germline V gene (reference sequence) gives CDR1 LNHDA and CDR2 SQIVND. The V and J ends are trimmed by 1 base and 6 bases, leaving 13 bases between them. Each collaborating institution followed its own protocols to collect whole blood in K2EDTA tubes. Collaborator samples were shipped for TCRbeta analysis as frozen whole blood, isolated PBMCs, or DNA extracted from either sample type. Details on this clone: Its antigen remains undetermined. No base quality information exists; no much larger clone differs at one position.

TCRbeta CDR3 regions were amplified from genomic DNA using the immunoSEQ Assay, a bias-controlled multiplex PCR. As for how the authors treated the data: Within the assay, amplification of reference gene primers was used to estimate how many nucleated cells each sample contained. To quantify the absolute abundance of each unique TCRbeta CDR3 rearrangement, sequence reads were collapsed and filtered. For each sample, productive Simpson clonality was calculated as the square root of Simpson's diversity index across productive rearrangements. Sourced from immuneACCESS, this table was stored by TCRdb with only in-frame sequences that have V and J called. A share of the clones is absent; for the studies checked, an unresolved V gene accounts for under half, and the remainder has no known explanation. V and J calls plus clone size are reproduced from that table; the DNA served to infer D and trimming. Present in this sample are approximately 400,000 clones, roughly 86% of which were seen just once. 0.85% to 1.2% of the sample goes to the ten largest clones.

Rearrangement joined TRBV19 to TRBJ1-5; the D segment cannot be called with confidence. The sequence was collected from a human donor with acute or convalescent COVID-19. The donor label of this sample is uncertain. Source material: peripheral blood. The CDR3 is CASSIVEGSSQPQHF. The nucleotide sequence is TGTGCCAGTAGTATAGTCGAGGGTTCCTCTCAGCCCCAGCATTTT.